The text below deals with one T cell receptor beta chain. Its target is not known. Treatment: roughly 10-day PBMC culture with coronavirus spike peptide pools or control peptides (ViraFEST assay). Sequenced with the Oncomine TCR Beta short-read assay was DNA taken from cultured CD4+ T cells. A single record per CDR3 protein comes from TCRdb applying MiXCR to the PCR reads. Of some 14,000 distinct CDR3 sequences listed, less than 65% are singletons. This sample is part of a study of vaccination and CD4 T cells after COVID-19. About the study: Convalescent patients were SARS-CoV-2 positive by nasal swab PCR; about nine mild, one severe.

This CDR3 is 15 amino acids long. Germline values: CDR1 DFQATT, CDR2 SNEGSKA (reference sequence). V was pared by 0 bases and J by 5 bases, with 6 bases of the junction left unmatched. The V gene is TRBV20-1, the J gene TRBJ2-3, with 9 nucleotides matching TRBD2. This specimen was CD4+ T cells from blood, cultured in vitro, taken before SARS-CoV-2 vaccination. This TCR derives from a human donor who had recovered from COVID-19. The CDR3 loop reads CSARDRLAGLDTQYF. CDR3 DNA: TGCAGTGCTAGAGATCGCCTAGCGGGACTAGATACGCAGTATTTT.